The present TCR beta chain was sequenced within a study of tumor and adjacent non-tumor tissue in lung cancer. Regarding the study as a whole: Compared with tumor, normal lung showed significantly lower TCR diversity.

No cell sorting was done before RNA was extracted from the tissue. As to this clonotype: The antigen is not known.

TCRbeta libraries were built with three rounds of nested PCR, modified from ARM-PCR. TCRdb re-called the multiplex PCR reads through MiXCR, storing one row per CDR3 protein. The table lists approximately 130,000 distinct CDR3 sequences, 55% to 75% of them singletons. The sample consisted of lung tumor tissue. The sequence derives from a man aged 25 to 45 with non-small cell lung cancer.

CDR3 protein: CASSRRGGANDEQFF. The CDR3, as DNA: TGTGCCAGCAGCCGCCGCGGGGGGGCCAACGATGAGCAGTTCTTC. J is TRBJ2-1 and V is TRBV13; TRBD2 matches 9 bases. Germline CDR1 reads PRHDT; CDR2 reads FYEKMQ (reference sequence). The CDR3 is made up of 15 amino acids. V lost 5 bases, J lost 8 bases, and 10 bases stayed unmatched.